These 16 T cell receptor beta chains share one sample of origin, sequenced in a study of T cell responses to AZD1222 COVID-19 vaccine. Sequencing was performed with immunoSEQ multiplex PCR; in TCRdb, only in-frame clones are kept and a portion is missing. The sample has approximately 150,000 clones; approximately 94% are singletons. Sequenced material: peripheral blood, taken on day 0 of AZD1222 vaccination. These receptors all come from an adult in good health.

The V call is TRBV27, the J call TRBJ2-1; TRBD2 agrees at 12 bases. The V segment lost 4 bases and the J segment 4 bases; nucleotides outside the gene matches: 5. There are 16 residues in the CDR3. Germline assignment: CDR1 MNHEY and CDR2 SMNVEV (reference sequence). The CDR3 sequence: CASSSGLAGLYNEQFF. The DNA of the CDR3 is TGTGCCAGCAGTTCCGGACTAGCGGGACTTTACAATGAGCAGTTCTTC.

CDR3 DNA: TGTGCCAGCTCACCACCGAACTTCTATGGCTACACCTTC. Translated, it gives CASSPPNFYGYTF. The chain recombines TRBV18 with TRBJ1-2; D unresolved. The CDR3 loop spans 13 amino acids. Trimming shortened V by 0 bases and J by 4 bases, and 6 bases separated the two germline ends. Per germline, CDR1 KGHSH and CDR2 LQKENI.

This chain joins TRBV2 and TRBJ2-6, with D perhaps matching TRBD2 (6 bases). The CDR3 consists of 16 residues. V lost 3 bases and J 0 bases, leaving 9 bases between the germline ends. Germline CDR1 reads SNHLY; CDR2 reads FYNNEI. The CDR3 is CASSDPGDSGANVLTF. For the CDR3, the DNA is TGTGCCAGCAGTGACCCGGGGGACTCTGGGGCCAACGTCCTGACTTTC.

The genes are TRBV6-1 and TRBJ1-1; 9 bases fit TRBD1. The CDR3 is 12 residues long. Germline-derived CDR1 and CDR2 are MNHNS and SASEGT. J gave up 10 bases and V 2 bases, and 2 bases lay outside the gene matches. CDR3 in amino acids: CASSEPTGGAFF. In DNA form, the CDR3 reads TGTGCCAGCAGTGAACCGACAGGGGGAGCTTTCTTT.

CDR3 sequence (DNA): TGTGCCAGCAGCTTAGAGGCCAGCCACGAGCAGTACTTC. Amino acids: CASSLEASHEQYF. The chain uses TRBV7-9 and TRBJ2-7, with D unclear. CDR1 is SEHNR and CDR2 is FQNEAQ in the germline V gene (reference sequence). This CDR3 has 13 residues. V lost 1 base to trimming and J lost 5 bases, with 9 bases between them.

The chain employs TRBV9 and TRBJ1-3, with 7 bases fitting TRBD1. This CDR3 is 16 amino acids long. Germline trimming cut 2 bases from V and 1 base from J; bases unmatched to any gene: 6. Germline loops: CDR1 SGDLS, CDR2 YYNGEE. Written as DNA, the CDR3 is TGTGCCAGCAGCGTGAGGACAGGAGGTTCTGGAAACACCATATATTTT. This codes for CASSVRTGGSGNTIYF.

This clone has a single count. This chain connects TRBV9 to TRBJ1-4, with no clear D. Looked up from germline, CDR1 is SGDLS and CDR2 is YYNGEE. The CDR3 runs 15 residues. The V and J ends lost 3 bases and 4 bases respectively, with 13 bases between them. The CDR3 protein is CASSGGERLNEKLFF. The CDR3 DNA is TGTGCCAGCAGCGGCGGGGAGCGGCTTAATGAAAAACTGTTTTTT.

The CDR3 DNA is TGTGCCTGGAAAGGGGGGCAAGAGACCCAGTACTTC. Encoded protein: CAWKGGQETQYF. The V call is TRBV30, the J call TRBJ2-5; tentatively, D is TRBD1 or TRBD2 (6 bases each). V lost 4 bases and J 2 bases, leaving 8 bases between the germline ends. Germline V gives CDR1 GTSNPN, CDR2 SVGIG (reference sequence). This CDR3 comprises 12 residues. Together with reference TRBV30 and TRBJ2-5, the CDR3 gives the full variable domain: SQTIHQWPATLVQPVGSPLSLECTVEGTSNPNLYWYRQAAGRGLQLLFYSVGIGQISSEVPQNLSASRPQDRQFILSSKKLLLSDSGFYLCAWKGGQETQYFGPGTRLLVL.

CDR3 in amino acids: CASSPGLAGTGELFF. CDR3 sequence (DNA): TGTGCCAGCAGCCCGGGACTAGCGGGCACCGGGGAGCTGTTTTTT. The chain couples TRBV11-2 to TRBJ2-2; 12 bases are a match to TRBD2. The junction had 2 bases not matched to a gene; V was cut back by 5 bases and J by 4 bases. Looked up from germline, CDR1 is SGHAT and CDR2 is FQNNGV. The CDR3 length is 15 residues.

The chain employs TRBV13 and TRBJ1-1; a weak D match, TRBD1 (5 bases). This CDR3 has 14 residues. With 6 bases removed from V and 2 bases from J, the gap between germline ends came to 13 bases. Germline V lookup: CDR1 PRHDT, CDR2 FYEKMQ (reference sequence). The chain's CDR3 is CASRTWGGNTEAFF. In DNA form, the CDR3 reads TGTGCCAGCAGGACGTGGGGGGGAAACACTGAAGCTTTCTTT.

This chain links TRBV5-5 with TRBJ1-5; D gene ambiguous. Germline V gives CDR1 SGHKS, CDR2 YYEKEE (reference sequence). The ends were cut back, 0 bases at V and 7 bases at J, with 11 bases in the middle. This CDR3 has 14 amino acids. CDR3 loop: CASSLGVGGQPQHF. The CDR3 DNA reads TGTGCCAGCAGCTTGGGTGTGGGAGGACAGCCCCAGCATTTT.

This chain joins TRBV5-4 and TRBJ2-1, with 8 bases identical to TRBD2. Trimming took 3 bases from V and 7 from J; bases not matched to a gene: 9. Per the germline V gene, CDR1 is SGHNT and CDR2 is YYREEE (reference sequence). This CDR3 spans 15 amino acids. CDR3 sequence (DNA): TGTGCCAGCAGCTCTTCAAGCGGGAGTGAGAATGAGCAGTTCTTC. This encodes CASSSSSGSENEQFF.

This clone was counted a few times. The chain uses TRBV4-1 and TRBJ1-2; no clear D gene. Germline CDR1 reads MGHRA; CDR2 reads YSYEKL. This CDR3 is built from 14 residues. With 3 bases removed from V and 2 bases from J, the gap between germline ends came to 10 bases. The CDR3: CASSQAGRNYGYTF. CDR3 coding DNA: TGCGCCAGCAGCCAGGCGGGCCGGAACTATGGCTACACCTTC.

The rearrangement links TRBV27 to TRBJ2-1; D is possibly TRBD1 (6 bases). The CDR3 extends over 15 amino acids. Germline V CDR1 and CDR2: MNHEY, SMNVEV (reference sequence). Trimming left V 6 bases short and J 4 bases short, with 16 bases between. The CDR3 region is CASSTGTLYYNEQFF. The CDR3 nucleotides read TGTGCCAGCAGCACCGGGACACTCTATTACAATGAGCAGTTCTTC.

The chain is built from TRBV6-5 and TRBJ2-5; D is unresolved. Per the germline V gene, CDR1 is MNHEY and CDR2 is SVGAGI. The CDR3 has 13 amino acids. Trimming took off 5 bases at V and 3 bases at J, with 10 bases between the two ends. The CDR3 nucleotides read TGTGCCAGCAGTATAGCATCAAAAGAGACCCAGTACTTC. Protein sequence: CASSIASKETQYF.

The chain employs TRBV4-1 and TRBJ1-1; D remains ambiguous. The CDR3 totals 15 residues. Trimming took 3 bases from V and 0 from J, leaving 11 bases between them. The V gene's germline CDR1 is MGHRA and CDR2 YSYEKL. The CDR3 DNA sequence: TGCGCCAGCAGCCAGACGAGGATAATGAACACTGAAGCTTTCTTT. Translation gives CASSQTRIMNTEAFF.